The 8 T cell receptor beta chains given below trace back to one sample, sequenced in a study of blood T cell repertoires in COVID-19. Clones were sequenced by immunoSEQ multiplex PCR, and TCRdb holds only the in-frame ones, with some missing. This table has approximately 130,000 clones, around 78% appearing once. The material sequenced was peripheral blood. These receptors all stem from a human donor in a cohort sampled during active COVID-19.

The chain has TRBV7-9 and TRBJ1-4; D may be TRBD1 (5 bases). Germline values: CDR1 SEHNR, CDR2 FQNEAQ (reference sequence). The CDR3 is 16 residues long. V lost 5 bases, J lost 1 base, and 14 bases lay in between. The CDR3 loop reads CASSPDSLRTNEKLFF. The CDR3 bases are TGTGCCAGCAGCCCCGACAGCTTACGAACTAATGAAAAACTGTTTTTT.

The V gene is TRBV7-9, the J gene TRBJ2-7; D perhaps matches TRBD1 (5 bases). The V end was cut by 5 bases, the J end by 6 bases, with 26 bases between. Germline values: CDR1 SEHNR, CDR2 FQNEAQ (reference sequence). The CDR3 has 17 amino acids. This chain's CDR3 is CASSRTVHLSGLGEQYF. For the CDR3, the DNA is TGTGCCAGCAGCCGTACCGTCCACCTGTCAGGGTTAGGCGAGCAGTACTTC.

The J gene is TRBJ1-2, the V gene TRBV5-6, with TRBD1 identical over 9 bases. Germline CDR1 is SGHDT and CDR2 is YYEEEE. CDR3 length: 15 amino acids. Germline trimming cut 3 bases from V and 5 bases from J; bases unmatched to any gene: 8. The CDR3 nucleotides read TGTGCCAGCAGCTCTGGGACAGGGCGTTCATATGGCTACACCTTC. This sequence encodes CASSSGTGRSYGYTF.

The rearrangement uses TRBV29-1 and TRBJ2-7; TRBD2 matches 11 bases. The CDR3 runs 15 residues. Germline loops: CDR1 SQVTM, CDR2 ANQGSEA. Trimming cost V 1 base and J 8 bases; bases outside gene matches: 10. The CDR3: CSVEVALAGGGQQYF. CDR3 nucleotide sequence: TGCAGCGTTGAAGTGGCGCTAGCGGGGGGTGGGCAGCAGTACTTC.

This clone was counted a few times. The V call is TRBV6-5, the J call TRBJ1-6, with 7 bases aligning to TRBD1. With 0 bases clipped from V and 4 bases from J, the junction kept 3 bases outside the gene matches. The length of the CDR3 is 16 residues. Germline loops: CDR1 MNHEY, CDR2 SVGAGI. DNA for the CDR3: TGTGCCAGCAGTTACTCTGGGACAGCGTATAATTCACCCCTCCACTTT. This encodes CASSYSGTAYNSPLHF.

This clone was counted many times. The chain combines TRBV7-9 with TRBJ1-3, with D possibly being TRBD1 (6 bases). V was clipped by 6 bases and J by 8 bases, with 14 bases between them. This CDR3 spans 13 amino acids. Per the germline V gene, CDR1 is SEHNR and CDR2 is FQNEAQ (reference sequence). CDR3 amino acids: CASSSQGADTIYF. CDR3 nucleotide sequence: TGTGCCAGCAGTTCACAGGGTGCTGACACCATATATTTT. The full variable domain, its missing parts supplied by reference TRBV7-9 and TRBJ1-3, is DTGVSQNPRHKITKRGQNVTFRCDPISEHNRLYWYRQTLGQGPEFLTYFQNEAQLEKSRLLSDRFSAERPKGSFSTLEIQRTEQGDSAMYLCASSSQGADTIYFGEGSWLTVV.

The rearrangement uses TRBV14 and TRBJ2-7, with TRBD1 matching 8 bases. CDR1 is SGHDN and CDR2 is FVKESK in the germline V gene. J gave up 2 bases and V 1 base, and 4 bases lay outside the gene matches. The length of the CDR3 is 15 residues. The DNA for the CDR3 is TGTGCCAGCAGCCAAGCGGGACAGGCAACCTACGAGCAGTACTTC. As protein: CASSQAGQATYEQYF. Drawing the rest from reference TRBV14 and TRBJ2-7, the complete variable domain is EAGVTQFPSHSVIEKGQTVTLRCDPISGHDNLYWYRRVMGKEIKFLLHFVKESKQDESGMPNNRFLAERTGGTYSTLKVQPAELEDSGVYFCASSQAGQATYEQYFGPGTRLTVT.

The chain joins TRBV7-6 to TRBJ2-7; 10 positions match TRBD1. Germline trimming cut 1 base from V and 7 bases from J; bases unmatched to any gene: 13. The CDR3 runs 17 residues. CDR1 is SGHVS, CDR2 FNYEAQ, per germline. CDR3 in amino acids: CASSLVGQGTFSSEQYF. For the CDR3, the DNA is TGTGCCAGCAGCTTAGTGGGACAGGGGACATTTTCCAGTGAGCAGTACTTC.